This T cell receptor beta chain was obtained from a study of blood T cell repertoires in COVID-19. In the study overall: Collection of acute and convalescent COVID-19 samples took place in the United States, Italy and Spain.

V dropped 0 bases and J dropped 6 bases, with 11 bases sitting between them. The length of the CDR3 is 14 residues. Using immunoSEQ multiplex PCR, the repertoire was profiled, and TCRdb retains in-frame clones only, with some absent. The sample yields roughly 76,000 clones, around nine tenths seen once. V usage is TRBV5-3 and J usage is TRBJ2-3; tentatively, D is TRBD2 (5 bases). TRBV5-3 is assigned to the ORF class and has an uncertain function. Sequenced material: peripheral blood. The source is a man under 40 with acute or convalescent COVID-19. The CDR3, as DNA: TGTGCCAGAAGCTTGGTAGGCTTAGCGGATACGCAGTATTTT. Protein product: CARSLVGLADTQYF.